A selection of T cell receptor beta chains follows, all from one sample in a study of blood T cell repertoires in COVID-19. The protocol was immunoSEQ multiplex PCR, while the TCRdb copy is restricted to in-frame clones and leaves out a portion. The sample lists tens of thousands of clones, roughly 80% occurring once. Sequencing was done on a sample of peripheral blood. These receptors all stem from a human donor in a cohort sampled during active COVID-19. The CDR3 runs from the conserved cysteine through the conserved F or W. D genes are given only for firm matches.

d_call: TRBD1
v_call: TRBV19
j_call: TRBJ1-2
cdr3_nt: TGTGCCAGTAGTCTAACGACAGGGGGCGCATATGGCTACACCTTC
cdr3_aa: CASSLTTGGAYGYTF

d_call: NA
v_call: TRBV7-2
j_call: TRBJ1-5
cdr3_nt: TGTGCCAGCAGCGACACGTATCAGCCCCAGCATTTT
cdr3_aa: CASSDTYQPQHF

d_call: NA
v_call: TRBV6-6
j_call: TRBJ1-1
cdr3_nt: TGTGCCAGTAATCAGGGCCCTTCGAACACTGAAGCTTTCTTT
cdr3_aa: CASNQGPSNTEAFF

d_call: NA
v_call: TRBV4-3
j_call: TRBJ2-5
cdr3_nt: TGCGCCAGCAGCCAAGACTGGGCGGACTATTCAGAGACCCAGTACTTC
cdr3_aa: CASSQDWADYSETQYF

d_call: NA
v_call: TRBV11-3
j_call: TRBJ2-6
cdr3_nt: TGTGCCAGCAGCTTGGACACATGGGCCAACGTCCTGACTTTC
cdr3_aa: CASSLDTWANVLTF

d_call: NA
v_call: TRBV6-2/TRBV6-3
j_call: TRBJ2-2
cdr3_nt: TGTGCCAGCAGTTACTCGAGGGCCGGGGAGCTGTTTTTT
cdr3_aa: CASSYSRAGELFF

d_call: NA
v_call: TRBV5-4
j_call: TRBJ1-5
cdr3_nt: TGTGCCAGCAGCTTACGGGGGAGCAATCAGCCCCAGCATTTT
cdr3_aa: CASSLRGSNQPQHF

d_call: NA
v_call: TRBV21-1
j_call: TRBJ2-7
cdr3_nt: TGTGCCAGCAGCAAAAGCGACAGCCCCTACGAGCAGTACTTC
cdr3_aa: CASSKSDSPYEQYF

d_call: TRBD1
v_call: TRBV20-1
j_call: TRBJ2-7
cdr3_nt: TGCAGTGCTAGTACGACAGGGTCGGGCTACGAGCAGTACTTC
cdr3_aa: CSASTTGSGYEQYF

d_call: NA
v_call: TRBV7-6
j_call: TRBJ1-5
cdr3_nt: TGTGCCAGCAGCCAATACAGGGATCGGAATCAGCCCCAGCATTTT
cdr3_aa: CASSQYRDRNQPQHF